This TCR beta chain is from a study of blood T cells in healthy people across ages (dated by TCRdb to 2013 to 2016). With regard to the full study: In model experiments, template switching captured roughly one uniquely barcoded TCR beta cDNA molecule for every two T cells. To avoid experimental bias, donors of different ages were spread randomly across the sequencing lanes. Age-related changes in TCR beta repertoire diversity were measured in the study by deep sequencing normalized with unique cDNA molecular identifiers. Donors were grouped into four age groups: young (average about 15 years), middle-aged (roughly 40), aged (about 60) and long-lived (around 80). For two donors (one aged 18 to 29 and one aged 80 or older), the study analyzed two additional independent replicas of 1 million unique cDNA reads from the same blood draw.

Preparation of the library involved 5' RACE. The run used an Illumina HiSeq 2500. A second PCR of about 6 to 12 cycles was run with a J-beta primer mix and a sample-barcoded 5' primer. A template-switch 5' adaptor carrying 12 random nucleotides introduced a unique molecular identifier onto each TCR beta cDNA molecule. Each sample yielded at least 2.5 million CDR3-containing paired-end reads. First-strand cDNA was synthesized from all RNA with the Mint cDNA synthesis kit, primed by a TRBC-specific oligonucleotide. All cDNA was treated with uracil-DNA glycosylase and then went through a first 18-cycle PCR with the universal primers M1SS and BC2_uni_R. The authors' pipeline ran thus. Normalization of each sample was performed by random selection of 1 million high-quality reads, each carrying a distinct molecular identifier. Reads with shared molecular identifiers were discarded instead of being binned into consensus sequences. MiTCR, run with a Q25 quality threshold and the strictest error-elimination algorithm, handled CDR3 identification, clonotype clustering and error correction. A nonparametric unseen species model using Euler transformation provided a lower-bound estimate of total TCR beta diversity. The public reads were quality trimmed at Q25 with fastp and then assembled into clones with MiXCR by TCRdb, keeping productive beta chains. Every distinct CDR3 protein forms one entry, paired with its most common genes and DNA. TCRdb, not the original authors, processed these V and J calls. The sample includes almost 1 million distinct CDR3 sequences, with roughly 47% observed a single time. 20% to 25% of the sample comes from the top ten.

General findings and caveats noted by the study authors: Compared with the aged group, the long-lived group had more naive CD4+ T cells, fewer expanded clones and increased TCR diversity, suggesting age selection. Estimates of total diversity based on one million sequenced T cells were considered lower bounds and underestimates. There was a strong correlation between observed TCR beta diversity and the percentage of naive T cells measured by flow cytometry. As age increased, observed TCR beta diversity per million T cells dropped in a roughly linear way, and a significant reduction was already evident by age roughly 40. Because the CMV infection status of the donors was unknown, age-related changes in expanded clonotypes may potentially have been confounded. Bulk unsorted PBMC profiling prevented conclusive comparison of naive and antigen-experienced compartments.

The 39 donors, aged about 6 to 95 years, were systemically healthy Caucasian individuals from Russia. Each donor gave 8.5 to 10 milliliters of peripheral blood, collected into EDTA-treated Vacutainer tubes. Ficoll-Paque density-gradient centrifugation was used to isolate PBMCs, with at least 7 million obtained per sample. Total RNA, at least 5 micrograms per sample, was extracted from PBMCs with Trizol reagent. For every donor, flow cytometry on a PBMC aliquot measured the percentage of naive CD45RAhigh/CD27high T cells. Sequences MDHEN (CDR1) and SYDVKM (CDR2) are obtained from the germline V gene. The CDR3 starts with the cysteine, ends with the phenylalanine, and has 12 residues. Kept here is only the CDR3 DNA, which spans 36 bases and is read in frame from base 1. Cut back by 6 bases and 9 bases, the V and J ends lie 15 bases apart. Worth noting for this clonotype: Its antigen is not yet known. No base-level quality is on record; no much larger clone is a single base apart.

The sequence is built from TRBV28 and TRBJ2-7, with a tentative D gene TRBD2 over 7 matching bases. The source of this sequence is a woman aged 55-69 years in good health. The sample comprised blood. The CDR3 amino acid sequence is: CASSVEGEGQYF. The DNA sequence is as follows: TGTGCCAGCAGCGTCGAGGGGGAGGGGCAGTACTTC.